This T cell receptor (beta chain) was retrieved from a study of CD8 T cells in ankylosing spondylitis. The study's findings and limits: For ankylosing spondylitis blood, a TCR beta motif of seven to nine highly homologous variants appeared characteristic. The study looked at matched synovial fluid samples from ankylosing spondylitis patients. Disease-linked clones were reported to be significantly enriched there. Earlier literature documents some of the motif variants in reactive arthritis synovial fluid and blood. Disease-linked clones displayed a CD8+ phenotype and appeared relatively rarely in peripheral blood.

Concerning this clonotype itself: As yet, its antigen is unknown.

Generation of TCR beta libraries employed quantitative 5'-RACE incorporating molecular barcodes. Via MiXCR, TCRdb re-called the 5' RACE reads, giving one row per CDR3 protein. The sample yields around 770,000 distinct CDR3 sequences, about an eighth seen once. Germline V gene sequence: CDR1 DFQATT, CDR2 SNEGSKA (reference sequence). V was trimmed by 5 bases and J by 4 bases, leaving 14 bases between them. CDR3 length equals 13 residues. V and J are TRBV20-1 and TRBJ2-5; D gene uncertain. The sequencing sample was made of blood, either unsorted or a sorted T cell fraction (not recorded which). This clonotype originated in a male donor with ankylosing spondylitis. CDR3 coding DNA: TGCAGTGCTTGGGATTCTGTGGGAGAGACCCAGTACTTC. Translating it yields CSAWDSVGETQYF.